The count of the clone carrying this T cell receptor beta chain is one. What it recognizes is unknown. The sample comes from a study of cytomegalovirus exposure and HLA in healthy donors. Study conclusions and caveats: Associated with cytomegalovirus, according to the listing, were around 160 TCR beta chains. A later analysis showed HLA-associated TCR beta chains outstripping equally common others in clonal expansion.

PCR involved 60 Vbeta and 13 Jbeta primers. Repertoires were generated with immunoSEQ multiplex PCR, while TCRdb's copy carries only in-frame clones and drops some. The sample contains approximately 160,000 clones, over 75% of which appear only once. V shed 3 bases and J shed 1 base, with 13 bases lying between them. The CDR3 length is 15 residues. From germline, CDR1 is MDHEN and CDR2 SYDVKM. The clonotype originates from a man aged 25 to 40 in good health and CMV-seropositive. The sequenced material came from PBMCs. This rearrangement joins TRBV28 to TRBJ2-7, with D possibly being TRBD2 (7 bases). CDR3 sequence (DNA): TGTGCCAGCAGTTTGTTTAGGGGGGGTTCCTACGAGCAGTACTTC. Translated: CASSLFRGGSYEQYF.